This T cell receptor beta chain was sequenced for a study of persistence of HIV-infected CD4 T cells (TCRdb year 2020). Background for the entire study: The study isolated CMV- and HIV-1 Gag-responding CD4+ T cells from ART-treated individuals to examine antigen-driven clonal expansion of HIV-1-infected cells. Apart from a couple of participants who underwent leukapheresis at a single time point, peripheral blood samples of up to roughly 180 mL were collected from participants at multiple time points. For the TCR cluster analysis across participants, fewer than 10 participants were included for CMV and 7 participants for Gag. The median time participants had been on suppressive ART was 8 to 9 years. Proviral sequencing was used to assess clonality among infected cells, whereas TCRbeta sequencing gauged the clonality of all cells within each sorted population.

TCRbeta repertoires were sequenced from genomic DNA with the immunoSEQ hsTCRB assay version 4 in survey mode. For TCRbeta sequencing, genomic DNA was diluted to roughly 9.4 ng/uL, with up to 1 ug used per sample. On the study's bioinformatics: TCRbeta data were analyzed in ImmunoSeq Analyzer 3.0, with diversity computed on productive nucleotide rearrangements. Using the Immunarch R package, the improved Chao index served to estimate lower-bound TCR diversity and the Gini coefficient served to estimate clonality. Different nucleotide rearrangements encoding the same CDR3beta amino acid sequence were treated as distinct clonotypes. Differential abundance analysis identified TCRbeta sequences significantly enriched in antigen-responding cells relative to anti-CD3/anti-CD28-activated cells. TCRs were clustered by predicted peptide-MHC specificity with GLIPH2, both within individual participants and across merged participant data sets. The table was pulled from immuneACCESS by TCRdb, which kept in-frame rearrangements only. Such tables lose some clones; where checked, under half of the loss comes from unresolved V genes, and the rest has no known cause. Clonal size and the V and J genes are those of that table, whereas D and trimming came from the DNA. This sample has 25,000 to 35,000 clones in its table, and roughly 80% of those were observed once. The ten largest account for roughly 0.9% of the sample.

In regard to this clone: No antigen is known for it. Base qualities are missing; no much larger clone stands one base away.

The sample's treatment or condition label is to be understood as: suppressive antiretroviral therapy. Lysates of CMV-infected fibroblasts were used at approximately 10 ug/mL for cell stimulation. Nonresponding CD40L-negative CD69-negative CD45RO-high memory CD4+ T cells were sorted as memory populations depleted of antigen-responding cells. Participants were HIV-1-infected adults who started suppressive ART during chronic infection. Participants had undetectable plasma HIV-1 RNA below 50 copies/mL for at least 4 years. To be included, participants needed a CD4+ T cell count above 400 cells/uL and a positive CMV serology. Before stimulation, PBMCs were isolated using density centrifugation and depleted of CD8+ T cells. For around 18 hours, CD8-depleted PBMCs were stimulated with anti-CD28/CD49d costimulation, a CD40-blocking antibody, and enfuvirtide, which was added to prevent new infections. Cell sorting was performed on a Beckman Coulter MoFlo Legacy or XDP sorter, and dead cells were excluded with propidium iodide. For samples with more than one million cells, genomic DNA was extracted with the QIAamp DNA Mini Kit, and for all other samples the Quick-DNA Microprep Kit was used.

CDR1 and CDR2, looked up from the germline V gene, are SGHVS and FNYEAQ. The trim is 1 base for V and 8 bases for J, with a gap of 14 bases between the germline ends. The CDR3 measures 14 amino acids from cysteine to phenylalanine. Left in the record is the CDR3 DNA by itself, 42 bases read in frame from the first base. Results the study describes overall, beyond this receptor: TCRbeta richness in CMV- and Gag-responding cells was significantly lower than in anti-CD3/anti-CD28-responding cells; CMV-responding cells had higher oligoclonality than CD3/CD28-stimulated and Gag-responding cells. Within the same sorted populations, how oligoclonal the TCRs were correlated with how oligoclonal the proviruses were. Restriction of bulk TCR analyses to the rare CMV-responding cells that actually carried HIV-1 proviruses was not possible. Only a small number of individuals took part in the study, and the range of antigens tested was limited. Antigen-responding cells were enriched for expanded CDR3beta sequences that were degenerate, which suggests that CD4+ responses to CMV and Gag underwent convergent selection.

Here the sequenced sample was CD4+ T cells sorted from PBMCs after roughly 20-hour stimulation, taken from a patient who received antiretroviral therapy. The sample's cell subset or site, from its label and the paper: CD40L-CD69- CD45RO-high memory CD4 T cells not responding to CMV lysate. This chain is built from TRBV7-6 and TRBJ1-2; tentative D gene TRBD1, with 6 bases matching. This sequence was found in an adult man with HIV who was CMV-seropositive. The DNA reads as follows: TGTGCCAGCAGCTTAGGCCCGGGGGCCGGAGGCTACACCTTC. Its protein is CASSLGPGAGGYTF.